Reported below is one T cell receptor beta chain. The antigen is unknown. The PCR used 60 Vbeta and 13 Jbeta primers. Clones were sequenced by immunoSEQ multiplex PCR, and TCRdb holds only the in-frame ones, with some missing. The profile shows 90,000 to 100,000 clones, about two thirds of them singletons. These data are taken from a study of cytomegalovirus exposure and HLA in healthy donors. Study-level background: Of approximately 400 genotyped donors, roughly 80% clustered with self-reported Caucasian donors. Study-wide results and caveats: Other equally common chains were less clonally expanded than HLA-associated TCR beta chains, a later analysis showed. An analysis that came later showed most CMV-associated TCR beta chains appearing HLA-restricted.

Per the germline V gene, CDR1 is LNHDA and CDR2 is SQIVND (reference sequence). V was pared by 5 bases and J by 7 bases, with 12 bases between. The CDR3 spans 13 residues. Specimen: PBMCs. V usage is TRBV19 and J usage is TRBJ2-1; weak D call: TRBD2 (6 bases). The TCR was taken from a boy between 10 and 17 years old in good health and CMV-seropositive. Written as DNA, the CDR3 is TGTGCCAGTAGTTTCGGGAGTCTAAATGAGCAGTTCTTC. This sequence encodes CASSFGSLNEQFF.